A selection of T cell receptor beta chains follows, all from one sample in a study of T cells in Graves' hyperthyroidism and ophthalmopathy. TCRdb re-derived calls from the multiplex PCR reads in MiXCR, one entry per CDR3 protein. The sample records about 300,000 distinct CDR3 sequences, under 30% being singletons. Sequencing was done on a sample of blood. The receptors come from a middle-aged man with Graves' hyperthyroidism that later progressed to Graves' ophthalmopathy. The CDR3 runs from the conserved cysteine through the conserved F or W.

TRBV4-1,TRBJ2-7,CASSLDPFETYEQYF
TRBV12-3/TRBV12-4,TRBJ1-5,CASSYIGVGREDQPQHF
TRBV12-3/TRBV12-4,TRBJ2-3,CASIEAGGSTDTQYF
TRBV11-1,TRBJ2-2,CASRPSGLVGIGGELFF
TRBV19,TRBJ2-6,CASRGHGTGANVLTF
TRBV20-1,TRBJ2-4,CSARLIGQPGGIRNIQYF
TRBV10-3,TRBJ2-5,CAISVGRAEETQYF
TRBV12-3/TRBV12-4,TRBJ2-2,CASNIDRAPNTGELFF
TRBV19,TRBJ1-5,CASSIPRPNQPQHF
TRBV12-3/TRBV12-4,TRBJ2-7,CASRPRLAGPYEQYF
TRBV12-3/TRBV12-4,TRBJ1-2,CAQPARDRVDGYTF
TRBV7-3,TRBJ1-1,CASSLTGTGNTEAFF
TRBV7-2,TRBJ1-2,CASSPRGQGFYGYTF
TRBV6-1,TRBJ2-2,CASSEDLRLATNTGELFF
TRBV4-1,TRBJ2-5,CASSLWGQGAETQYF
TRBV9,TRBJ1-3,CASSDGEAGNTIYF